These 27 T cell receptor beta chains came from one sample sequenced in a study of CD8 T cells in Susac syndrome. When the RNA was reverse transcribed, random hexamers were used with an input of about 0.5 to 1 ug. MiXCR, run by TCRdb on the immunoSEQ multiplex PCR reads, gives a single entry per CDR3 protein. The sample consists of a few hundred thousand distinct CDR3 sequences, approximately 94% of them appearing once. The specimen sequenced was CD4+ T cells from PBMCs. Receptors originate from a human donor with Susac syndrome.

The chain employs TRBV5-1 and TRBJ2-2, with D uncertain. The CDR3 sequence is 14 residues long. Trimming left V 0 bases short and J 2 bases short, with 5 bases between. Germline V CDR1 and CDR2: SGHRS, YFSETQ. The CDR3 nucleotides read TGCGCCAGCAGCTTGGCAGCCAACACCGGGGAGCTGTTTTTT. Translated, it gives CASSLAANTGELFF.

J is TRBJ1-2 and V is TRBV5-1; the match to TRBD1 covers 10 bases. CDR3 size: 15 residues. The junction had 12 bases not matched to a gene; V was cut back by 5 bases and J by 8 bases. Germline V gives CDR1 SGHRS, CDR2 YFSETQ. This CDR3 reads CASRESTGGKDGYTF. The CDR3 DNA reads TGCGCCAGCAGAGAGTCGACAGGGGGCAAGGACGGCTACACCTTC.

The rearrangement joins TRBV20-1 to TRBJ1-2; the D is unclear. The V and J ends lost 5 bases and 2 bases respectively, with 15 bases between them. Germline assignment: CDR1 DFQATT and CDR2 SNEGSKA (reference sequence). This CDR3 is 14 amino acids long. CDR3 in DNA: TGCAGTGCTCAAACAGCCGCCTGGAACTATGGCTACACCTTC. This translates into CSAQTAAWNYGYTF.

The gene calls are TRBV30 and TRBJ1-1; D unclear. The CDR3 loop spans 11 amino acids. Trimming took 3 bases from V and 8 from J, leaving 10 bases between them. Germline values: CDR1 GTSNPN, CDR2 SVGIG (reference sequence). DNA of the CDR3: TGTGCCTGGAGGGGAAATTCAGAAGCTTTCTTT. It specifies CAWRGNSEAFF.

The chain couples TRBV7-2 to TRBJ2-4; D is uncertain. This CDR3 is 16 amino acids long. The germline V and J ends were trimmed by 5 bases and 7 bases, with 21 bases remaining between them. The germline gives CDR1 SGHTA, CDR2 FQGNSA. The CDR3 region has the DNA TGTGCCAGCAGCCATGGCGCCGGGCTCATGGGGAACATTCAGTACTTC. Encoded protein: CASSHGAGLMGNIQYF.

V usage is TRBV29-1 and J usage is TRBJ2-7; 7 positions match TRBD2. CDR3 length equals 12 residues. V shed 4 bases, J shed 2 bases, and the junction held 2 bases outside the gene matches. Germline CDR1 SQVTM, CDR2 ANQGSEA. Here the CDR3 reads CSVGEGTYEQYF. For the CDR3, the DNA is TGCAGCGTTGGGGAGGGGACCTACGAGCAGTACTTC.

V is TRBV7-2 and J is TRBJ2-3; TRBD2 agrees at 9 bases. V dropped 5 bases and J dropped 6; count of bases not matched to a gene: 9. Germline values: CDR1 SGHTA, CDR2 FQGNSA. This CDR3 region has 15 residues. The CDR3 region has the DNA TGTGCCAGCAGCCGGCAGCGGGGGGCCGTGGATACGCAGTATTTT. Its translation is CASSRQRGAVDTQYF.

The chain employs TRBV2 and TRBJ2-5; unclear D gene. The CDR3 length is 11 residues. Trimming stripped 6 bases from V and 4 bases from J, with 6 bases between. Looked up from germline, CDR1 is SNHLY and CDR2 is FYNNEI. In DNA form, the CDR3 reads TGTGCCAGCAGGGGGTCAGAGACCCAGTACTTC. Encoded protein: CASRGSETQYF. Combining the CDR3 with reference TRBV2 and TRBJ2-5 gives the whole variable domain EPEVTQTPSHQVTQMGQEVILRCVPISNHLYFYWYRQILGQKVEFLVSFYNNEISEKSEIFDDQFSVERPDGSNFTLKIRSTKLEDSAMYFCASRGSETQYFGPGTRLLVL.

This chain joins TRBV29-1 and TRBJ2-7, with D maybe TRBD2 (5 bases). The CDR3 is 14 residues long. V lost 2 bases, J lost 1 base, and 12 bases lay in between. Germline values: CDR1 SQVTM, CDR2 ANQGSEA. CDR3 in DNA: TGCAGCGTTGAACTCGGACTCACTTCCTACGAGCAGTACTTC. This gives the protein CSVELGLTSYEQYF.

The V call is TRBV6-5, the J call TRBJ1-2; D ambiguous. This CDR3 has 15 residues. Trimming shortened V by 8 bases and J by 4 bases, and 20 bases separated the two germline ends. Per germline, CDR1 MNHEY and CDR2 SVGAGI. The CDR3: CASAKQPPSSYGYTF. In DNA form, the CDR3 reads TGTGCCAGCGCCAAACAACCTCCGAGTAGCTATGGCTACACCTTC.

The chain couples TRBV27 to TRBJ2-7, with D unclear. The germline V gene has CDR1 MNHEY and CDR2 SMNVEV (reference sequence). Trimming stripped 2 bases from V and 6 bases from J, with 17 bases between. The CDR3 totals 15 residues. The CDR3 bases are TGTGCCAGCAGTTTAGCCCCTCCGGGCGTCGGCGAGCAGTACTTC. Amino acids: CASSLAPPGVGEQYF.

V gene TRBV20-1 combines with J gene TRBJ1-1; D remains unclear. In germline, CDR1 is DFQATT, CDR2 SNEGSKA (reference sequence). V was trimmed by 6 bases and J by 5 bases, leaving 13 bases between them. This CDR3 is 12 amino acids long. DNA of the CDR3: TGCAGTGCCCGACCGGGTGGAACTGAAGCTTTCTTT. It yields the protein CSARPGGTEAFF.

CDR3 region: CASSLAGGGGYNEQFF. CDR3 coding DNA: TGTGCCAGCAGCTTAGCTGGCGGAGGAGGCTACAATGAGCAGTTCTTC. This chain links TRBV7-2 with TRBJ2-1, with a possible D match to TRBD2 (5 bases). Per germline, CDR1 SGHTA and CDR2 FQGNSA. This CDR3 comprises 16 residues. V shed 0 bases and J shed 3 bases, with 12 bases lying between them.

The chain joins TRBV6-6 to TRBJ1-6; possibly TRBD1 for D (6 bases). The CDR3 is 16 residues long. Per germline, CDR1 MNHNY and CDR2 SVGAGI (reference sequence). The germline V and J ends were trimmed by 6 bases and 7 bases, with 19 bases remaining between them. Here the CDR3 DNA reads TGTGCCAGCAGCTTCAACAGGGCGGGGGCAAATTCACCCCTCCACTTT. Translating it yields CASSFNRAGANSPLHF.

This sequence joins TRBV3-1 and TRBJ2-5; possible D gene TRBD2, 6 bases. The CDR3 consists of 13 residues. V lost 4 bases to trimming and J lost 5 bases, with 11 bases between them. From germline, CDR1 is LGHDT and CDR2 YNNKEL (reference sequence). CDR3 sequence (DNA): TGTGCCAGCAGCCCTCCAGGGAGGGAGACCCAGTACTTC. It specifies CASSPPGRETQYF.

This clonotype was found once. The chain uses TRBV19 and TRBJ1-1, with 8 bases that match TRBD1. CDR1 and CDR2 from the germline V gene are LNHDA and SQIVND (reference sequence). J gave up 0 bases and V 9 bases, and 9 bases lay outside the gene matches. This CDR3 has 15 amino acids. The CDR3 DNA follows: TGTGCCAGCGGAGGCAGGGGGCTGCTGAACACTGAAGCTTTCTTT. Its translation: CASGGRGLLNTEAFF.

The CDR3: CASSPVTVGGYTF. The CDR3 nucleotides are TGCGCCAGCAGCCCGGTTACGGTCGGTGGCTACACCTTC. This rearrangement joins TRBV5-1 to TRBJ1-2; D remains unclear. V was pared by 4 bases and J by 7 bases, with 14 bases between. Germline V CDR1 and CDR2: SGHRS, YFSETQ. The CDR3 totals 13 residues.

The genes are TRBV19 and TRBJ1-2, with D possibly matching TRBD1 (6 bases). The germline V and J ends were trimmed by 4 bases and 1 base, with 13 bases remaining between them. This CDR3 contains 15 residues. Per germline, CDR1 LNHDA and CDR2 SQIVND (reference sequence). The CDR3: CASSRGQWGNYGYTF. In nucleotides, the CDR3 is TGTGCCAGTAGTAGAGGACAGTGGGGTAACTATGGCTACACCTTC.

The V call is TRBV12-3 or TRBV12-4, the J call TRBJ1-1, with D possibly TRBD1 on 5 matching bases. This CDR3 is 13 amino acids long. V was pared by 3 bases and J by 4 bases, with 9 bases between. The CDR3 nucleotides are TGTGCCAGCAGTTTCCAGGGTCGCACTGAAGCTTTCTTT. Translated, it gives CASSFQGRTEAFF.

This clonotype was counted once. The V and J genes are TRBV6-2 or TRBV6-3 and TRBJ1-1, with D possibly matching TRBD1 (5 bases). The germline V and J ends were trimmed by 2 bases and 1 base, with 14 bases remaining between them. The CDR3 length is 16 residues. The germline V gene encodes CDR1 MNHEY and CDR2 SVGEGT. The CDR3 region is CASSYPASGQNTEAFF. The CDR3 DNA sequence: TGTGCCAGCAGTTACCCAGCCTCGGGGCAGAACACTGAAGCTTTCTTT.

The CDR3 sequence is CSARDPLGGGTEEPQHF. The CDR3 DNA sequence: TGCAGTGCTAGAGACCCCCTCGGAGGAGGGACCGAAGAGCCCCAGCATTTT. The V call is TRBV20-1, the J call TRBJ1-5, with a weak D call TRBD1 (5 bases). The CDR3 extends over 17 amino acids. Germline CDR1 is DFQATT and CDR2 is SNEGSKA (reference sequence). V was cut by 0 bases and J by 8 bases, with 23 bases left in between.

The V and J genes are TRBV4-3 and TRBJ2-2; D may be TRBD2 (5 bases). Germline V gene lookup returns CDR1 LGHNA and CDR2 YSLEER. Trimming shortened V by 0 bases and J by 6 bases, and 11 bases separated the two germline ends. CDR3 length equals 15 residues. CDR3 amino acids: CASSQEVDGAGELFF. In DNA, the CDR3 is TGCGCCAGCAGCCAAGAAGTAGACGGGGCCGGGGAGCTGTTTTTT.

This rearrangement joins TRBV20-1 to TRBJ2-7; D gene ambiguous. The CDR3 consists of 13 residues. V shed 6 bases and J shed 7 bases, with 19 bases lying between them. CDR1 is DFQATT and CDR2 is SNEGSKA in the germline V gene (reference sequence). The DNA for the CDR3 is TGCAGTGCCACTCTGGTGCGAGGCCAGGAGCAGTACTTC. Translated: CSATLVRGQEQYF.

V gene TRBV27 combines with J gene TRBJ2-5, with D unclear. The CDR3 is 15 residues long. Germline CDR1 MNHEY, CDR2 SMNVEV (reference sequence). Trimming cost V 0 bases and J 5 bases, with 13 bases left between them. The CDR3, as DNA: TGTGCCAGCAGTTTATCCGCCAGCGCGATTGAGACCCAGTACTTC. Protein product: CASSLSASAIETQYF.

V is TRBV28 and J is TRBJ2-3; TRBD2 matches at 7 bases. The CDR3 consists of 17 residues. J lost 5 bases, V lost 2 bases, and 13 bases had no gene match. Germline V gene lookup returns CDR1 MDHEN and CDR2 SYDVKM. For the CDR3, the DNA is TGTGCCAGCAGTTTAATTAGGTTGGCGGGGGAGGGAGATACGCAGTATTTT. Protein sequence: CASSLIRLAGEGDTQYF.

The chain recombines TRBV28 with TRBJ2-7; D uncertain. V was trimmed by 7 bases and J by 5 bases, leaving 18 bases between them. This CDR3 has 14 residues. Germline values: CDR1 MDHEN, CDR2 SYDVKM. CDR3 DNA: TGTGCCAGCACCGACCGGATACGCAACCACGAGCAGTACTTC. Translated: CASTDRIRNHEQYF.

The chain carries TRBV7-9 and TRBJ2-3, with unresolved D. Germline assignment: CDR1 SEHNR and CDR2 FQNEAQ (reference sequence). The CDR3 spans 18 residues. The CDR3 DNA reads as TGTACCTGCTCCCAATCTGTGTTCCATCGTCCAAACGCAGATACGCAGTATTTT. It encodes CTCSQSVFHRPNADTQYF.